This T cell receptor beta chain was retrieved from a study of blood T cell repertoires in COVID-19. Using immunoSEQ multiplex PCR, the repertoire was profiled, and TCRdb retains in-frame clones only, with some absent. This sample yields around 300,000 clones, of which roughly 86% are seen a single time; just under 1% belongs to the top ten. In terms of age and location, participants ranged from roughly 18 to 90 years and lived in approximately 24 US areas. The CDR3 extends over 14 amino acids. V was cut by 2 bases and J by 11 bases, with 18 bases left in between. Looked up from germline, CDR1 is SGHTA and CDR2 is FQGNSA.

This receptor was obtained from a woman aged 25-40 years who had recovered from COVID-19. This chain uses TRBV7-2 with TRBJ1-2; TRBD1 is a possible D gene (6 bases). The sequenced sample was PBMCs or T cells enriched from blood (not recorded which). The CDR3 DNA reads as TGTGCCAGCAGCTTAAGGGGGTGCGGGGGCTGGTACACCTTC. Its translation: CASSLRGCGGWYTF.